Listed below are T cell receptor beta chains from one sample, sequenced in a study of blood T cell repertoires in COVID-19. Sequencing was performed with immunoSEQ multiplex PCR; in TCRdb, only in-frame clones are kept and a portion is missing. The table has some 42,000 clones, 80% to 90% seen once. The sample consisted of peripheral blood. Receptor source: a woman aged 70-85 years in a cohort sampled during active COVID-19. Each CDR3 is given with its conserved first and last residue. The D gene is left open where the match is weak. Size values are once, few and many counts, or a class for expanded clones, and some rows have none.

d_gene	abundance	v_gene	j_gene	CDR3aa	CDR3nt
TRBD1	once	TRBV4-3	TRBJ2-3	CASSQDWGQTDTQYF	TGCGCCAGCAGCCAAGATTGGGGACAGACAGATACGCAGTATTTT
.	.	TRBV2	TRBJ1-5	CASSGGGRIHQPQHF	TGTGCCAGCAGTGGGGGTGGGAGGATACATCAGCCCCAGCATTTT
TRBD2	.	TRBV24-1	TRBJ2-3	CATSDFASGSTDTQYF	TGTGCCACCAGTGATTTCGCTAGCGGGAGCACAGATACGCAGTATTTT
.	.	TRBV5-5	TRBJ1-2	CASSPRQISSNYGYTF	TGTGCCAGCAGCCCCCGACAGATCAGCTCTAACTATGGCTACACCTTC
TRBD1	once	TRBV9	TRBJ2-7	CASSAGTGDLTGYEQYF	TGTGCCAGCAGCGCCGGGACAGGAGACCTTACAGGTTACGAGCAGTACTTC
.	.	TRBV6-5	TRBJ1-6	CASRLSSYNSPLHF	TGTGCCAGCAGGCTGAGCTCCTATAATTCACCCCTCCACTTT
TRBD1	.	TRBV4-3	TRBJ1-5	CASSQGQGKPQHF	TGCGCCAGCAGCCAAGGACAGGGAAAGCCCCAGCATTTT
TRBD1	.	TRBV6-5	TRBJ1-1	CASSYSTGGDGTEAFF	TGTGCCAGCAGTTACTCAACAGGGGGCGACGGGACTGAAGCTTTCTTT
.	few	TRBV6-5	TRBJ2-5	CASREGLLKETQYF	TGTGCCAGCAGGGAGGGACTTCTGAAAGAGACCCAGTACTTC
.	few	TRBV28	TRBJ2-5	CASTSPGRQGEETQYF	TGTGCCAGCACTTCCCCCGGGCGGCAGGGCGAAGAGACCCAGTACTTC
TRBD2	.	TRBV6-1	TRBJ2-6	CASSALTSGSRANVLTF	TGTGCCAGCAGTGCGCTGACTAGCGGCTCTCGGGCCAACGTCCTGACTTTC
.	.	TRBV20-1	TRBJ1-1	CSARGSTEAFF	TGCAGTGCTAGAGGCAGCACTGAAGCTTTCTTT
TRBD2	once	TRBV5-1	TRBJ2-3	CASSLREGGLLDTQYF	TGCGCCAGCAGCCTCCGGGAGGGCGGATTGCTCGATACGCAGTATTTT
TRBD1	once	TRBV14	TRBJ2-3	CASSQLNRGNTQYF	TGTGCCAGCAGCCAATTAAACAGGGGAAATACGCAGTATTTT
.	.	TRBV6-8	TRBJ1-2	CASSVEEGMGGYTF	TGTGCCAGCAGCGTTGAGGAGGGGATGGGAGGCTACACCTTC
.	.	TRBV28	TRBJ2-5	CASSYRSGNSQETQYF	TGTGCCAGCAGCTATAGGTCCGGGAACTCACAAGAGACCCAGTACTTC
.	few	TRBV5-5	TRBJ2-7	CASSLGTDIRRQYF	TGTGCCAGCAGCTTGGGAACAGACATACGTCGTCAGTACTTC
TRBD1	.	TRBV28	TRBJ2-3	CASSEGQGARRDTQYF	TGTGCCAGCAGTGAGGGACAGGGGGCGCGTAGAGATACGCAGTATTTT
.	.	TRBV29-1	TRBJ1-2	CSTKVEGSYGYTF	TGCAGCACTAAGGTGGAGGGGTCGTATGGCTACACCTTC
.	.	TRBV28	TRBJ2-2	CASSPPAGGPTGELFF	TGTGCCAGCAGTCCCCCAGCCGGAGGGCCCACCGGGGAGCTGTTTTTT
.	few	TRBV30	TRBJ2-1	CAWSVLGPTYNEQFF	TGTGCCTGGAGTGTCTTGGGGCCAACGTACAATGAGCAGTTCTTC
TRBD2	.	TRBV14	TRBJ2-1	CASSQVSSGRLGFYNEQFF	TGTGCCAGCAGCCAAGTGTCTAGCGGGAGGTTGGGATTCTACAATGAGCAGTTCTTC